Given below is one T cell receptor beta chain in context. Antigen: not known. The entry originates in a study of cytomegalovirus exposure and HLA in healthy donors. Study-wide results and caveats: 150 or so TCR beta chains were listed as cytomegalovirus-associated. Exclusion applied to some V segments, including TRBV6-2 and TRBV6-3, as they were indistinguishable.

Healthy people donating bone marrow made up the donors. Per the germline V gene, CDR1 is SGHTA and CDR2 is FQGNSA. The CDR3 spans 15 residues. V dropped 3 bases and J dropped 2 bases, with 13 bases sitting between them. PCR used 60 Vbeta primers and 13 Jbeta primers. The table came from immunoSEQ multiplex PCR; TCRdb's copy has only in-frame clones and leaves some out. Seen here are roughly 260,000 clones, about four fifths observed once, and the top ten hold roughly 2%. Material for sequencing was PBMCs. The chain joins TRBV7-2 to TRBJ1-2, with D possibly matching TRBD1 (5 bases). This TCR was sampled from a woman aged 40 to 50 in good health and CMV-seropositive. The DNA for the CDR3 is TGTGCCAGCAGCTTCTCAGGGTCATCCAACTATGGCTACACCTTC. It encodes CASSFSGSSNYGYTF. The variable domain in full, with the rest retrieved from reference TRBV7-2 and TRBJ1-2, is GAGVSQSPSNKVTEKGKDVELRCDPISGHTALYWYRQSLGQGLEFLIYFQGNSAPDKSGLPSDRFSAERTGGSVSTLTIQRTQQEDSAVYLCASSFSGSSNYGYTFGSGTRLTVV.